The clone carrying this TCR beta chain was recorded once. Its antigen is unknown. The sample comes from a study of Tregs in tolerant kidney transplant recipients. Study-wide results and caveats: Expanding Tregs on activated donor B cells appeared to best identify donor-specific TCRbeta clones.

CDR3 length: 13 residues. Germline values: CDR1 LNHDA, CDR2 SQIVND (reference sequence). V lost 1 base, J lost 7 bases, and 11 bases lay in between. Clones were read by immunoSEQ multiplex PCR, and TCRdb kept only the in-frame ones, dropping some. The sample comprises some 70,000 clones, roughly 92% of which are singletons, and roughly 9.7% rests with the top ten. The V and J genes are TRBV19 and TRBJ2-7; possible D gene TRBD2, 6 bases. The sample here was CD8+ T cells from blood, taken before the transplant. The receptor's source is a human donor who received a combined kidney and bone marrow transplant. The chain's CDR3 is CASSIGRTNEQYF. CDR3 sequence (DNA): TGTGCCAGTAGTATAGGTCGGACTAATGAGCAGTACTTC. The entire variable domain, with the rest obtained from reference TRBV19 and TRBJ2-7, is as follows: DGGITQSPKYLFRKEGQNVTLSCEQNLNHDAMYWYRQDPGQGLRLIYYSQIVNDFQKGDIAEGYSVSREKKESFPLTVTSAQKNPTAFYLCASSIGRTNEQYFGPGTRLTVT.